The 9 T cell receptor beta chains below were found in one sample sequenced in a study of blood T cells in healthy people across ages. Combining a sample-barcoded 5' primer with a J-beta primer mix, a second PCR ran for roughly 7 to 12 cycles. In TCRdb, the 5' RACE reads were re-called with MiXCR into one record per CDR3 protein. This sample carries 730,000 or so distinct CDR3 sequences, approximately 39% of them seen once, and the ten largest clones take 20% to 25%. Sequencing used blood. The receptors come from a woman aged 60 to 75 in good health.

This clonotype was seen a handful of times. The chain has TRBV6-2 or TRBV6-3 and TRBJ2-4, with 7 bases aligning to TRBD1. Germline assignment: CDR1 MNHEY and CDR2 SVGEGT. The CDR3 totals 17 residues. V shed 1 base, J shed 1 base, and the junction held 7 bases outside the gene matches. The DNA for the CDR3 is TGTGCCAGCAGTTACTACGGACAGGCAGGCGCCAAAAACATTCAGTACTTC. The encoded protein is CASSYYGQAGAKNIQYF.

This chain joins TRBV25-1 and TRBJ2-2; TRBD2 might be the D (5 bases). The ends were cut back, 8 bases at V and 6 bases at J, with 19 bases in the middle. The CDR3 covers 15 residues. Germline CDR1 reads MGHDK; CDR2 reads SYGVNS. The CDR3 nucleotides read TGTGCCAGCGCCGATCCGGGAATTGCGGCCGGGGAGCTGTTTTTT. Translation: CASADPGIAAGELFF.

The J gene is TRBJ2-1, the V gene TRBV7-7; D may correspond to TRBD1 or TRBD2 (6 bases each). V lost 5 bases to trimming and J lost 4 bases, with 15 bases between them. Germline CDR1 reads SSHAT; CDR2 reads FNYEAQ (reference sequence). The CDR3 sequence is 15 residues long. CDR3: CASSPPGGGYNEQFF. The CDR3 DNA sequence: TGTGCCAGCAGCCCTCCCGGGGGCGGGTACAATGAGCAGTTCTTC.

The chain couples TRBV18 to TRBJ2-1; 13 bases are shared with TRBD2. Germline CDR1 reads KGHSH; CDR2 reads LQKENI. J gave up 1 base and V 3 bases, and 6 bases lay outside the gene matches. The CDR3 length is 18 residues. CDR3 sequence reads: CASSPRGLAGLSYNEQFF. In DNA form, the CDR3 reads TGTGCCAGCTCACCCCGGGGACTAGCGGGGTTATCCTACAATGAGCAGTTCTTC.

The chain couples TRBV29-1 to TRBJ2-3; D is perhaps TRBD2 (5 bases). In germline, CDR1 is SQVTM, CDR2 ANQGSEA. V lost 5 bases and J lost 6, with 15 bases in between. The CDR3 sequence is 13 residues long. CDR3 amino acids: CSVIDYSVDTQYF. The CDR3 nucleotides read TGCAGCGTTATCGACTACTCCGTCGATACGCAGTATTTT.

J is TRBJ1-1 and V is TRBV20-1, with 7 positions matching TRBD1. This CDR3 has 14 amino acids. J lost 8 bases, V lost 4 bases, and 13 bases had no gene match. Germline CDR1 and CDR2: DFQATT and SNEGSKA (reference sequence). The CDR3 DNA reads TGCAGTGCTACCCTGGACAGGCCCGGGGGGGAAGCTTTCTTT. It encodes CSATLDRPGGEAFF.

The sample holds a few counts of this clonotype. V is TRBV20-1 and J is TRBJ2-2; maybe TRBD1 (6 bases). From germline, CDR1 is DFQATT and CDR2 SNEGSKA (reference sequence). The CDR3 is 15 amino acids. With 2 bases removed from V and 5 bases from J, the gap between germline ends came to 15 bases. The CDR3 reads CSARSDRLKTGELFF. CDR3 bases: TGCAGTGCTAGATCCGACAGGCTTAAGACCGGGGAGCTGTTTTTT.

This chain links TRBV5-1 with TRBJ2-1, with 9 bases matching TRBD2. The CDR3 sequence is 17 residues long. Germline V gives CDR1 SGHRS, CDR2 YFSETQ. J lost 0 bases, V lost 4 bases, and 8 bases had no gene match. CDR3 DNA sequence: TGCGCCAGCAGCCTGACTAGCGGACAGAACTCCTACAATGAGCAGTTCTTC. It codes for CASSLTSGQNSYNEQFF.

The CDR3 DNA reads as TGCAGTGCTTACCCTGGGGGCCCGGAAGTCTACACCTTC. Amino acids: CSAYPGGPEVYTF. The chain carries TRBV20-1 and TRBJ1-2; D perhaps matches TRBD1 (6 bases). CDR3 length: 13 residues. The germline V gene encodes CDR1 DFQATT and CDR2 SNEGSKA (reference sequence). V was shortened by 5 bases and J by 10 bases, with 20 bases between the two germline ends.